The clone carrying this T cell receptor (beta chain) appeared many times. Unique molecular identifiers were used in preparing the TCRbeta library. MiXCR was run by TCRdb on the PCR reads, yielding one entry per CDR3 protein. The sample records about 640,000 distinct CDR3 sequences, roughly 15% being singletons. This entry is derived from a study of T-cell reconstitution after alpha-beta-depleted transplantation in children. The CDR3 loop spans 16 amino acids. V was trimmed by 0 bases and J by 10 bases, leaving 16 bases between them. Per the germline V gene, CDR1 is LGHNA and CDR2 is YNFKEQ. The sequenced sample was PBMCs from the stem cell graft donor, obtained from the stem cell graft. This TCR derives from a human donor who donated a stem cell graft to a child with acute myeloid leukemia. The chain carries TRBV4-2 and TRBJ1-6; D gene uncertain. The CDR3 coding sequence is TGTGCCAGCAGCCAAGAGCGTAATTGGGCTGGGTCACCCCTCCACTTT. It encodes CASSQERNWAGSPLHF.